A single sample is the source of the 31 T cell receptor beta chains below, sequenced in a study of T cells in Graves' hyperthyroidism and ophthalmopathy. Amplification of TCR beta CDR3 regions used RNA as the template. The TCR CDR3 first-round RT-PCR relied on the HTBI primer set. One entry per CDR3 protein, called by TCRdb with MiXCR from the multiplex PCR reads. The table shows 500,000 to 700,000 distinct CDR3 sequences, with approximately 15% occurring only once. Sequencing used blood. The receptor set was obtained from a young woman with Graves' hyperthyroidism.

This clonotype came up many times. The chain joins TRBV12-3 or TRBV12-4 to TRBJ2-7; TRBD2 agrees at 8 bases. This CDR3 comprises 15 residues. V dropped 6 bases and J dropped 2; count of bases not matched to a gene: 9. The CDR3 sequence is CASRPGPGLAYEQYF. CDR3 in DNA: TGTGCCAGCAGACCTGGACCGGGACTAGCCTACGAGCAGTACTTC.

This clonotype appeared a few times. Relative to the germline gene, one junction end is altered; a read error may explain this. The chain couples TRBV6-5 to TRBJ1-2; D gene unclear. Germline assignment: CDR1 MNHEY and CDR2 SVGAGI. The CDR3 length is 15 residues. CDR3 coding DNA: TGTGCCGGCAGAACGCCCAACGGGGCTAACTATGGCTACACCTTC. Translation gives CAGRTPNGANYGYTF.

The V call is TRBV7-2, the J call TRBJ2-3; 8 bases are a match to TRBD2. The germline CDR1 and CDR2 sequences are SGHTA and FQGNSA. This CDR3 contains 16 residues. Unmatched junction bases numbered 7, after V lost 5 bases and J lost 0 bases. CDR3 in DNA: TGTGCCAGCAGCCCTAGACTAGCGCTTAGCACAGATACGCAGTATTTT. Protein: CASSPRLALSTDTQYF. Drawing the rest from reference TRBV7-2 and TRBJ2-3, the complete variable domain is GAGVSQSPSNKVTEKGKDVELRCDPISGHTALYWYRQSLGQGLEFLIYFQGNSAPDKSGLPSDRFSAERTGGSVSTLTIQRTQQEDSAVYLCASSPRLALSTDTQYFGPGTRLTVL.

This clonotype has ten or more counts. The chain links TRBV20-1 to TRBJ2-7, with 8 bases that match TRBD2. The length of the CDR3 is 16 residues. Per germline, CDR1 DFQATT and CDR2 SNEGSKA (reference sequence). Unmatched junction bases numbered 10, after V lost 2 bases and J lost 1 base. CDR3 sequence: CSARPIIAGSSYEQYF. CDR3 nucleotides: TGCAGTGCTAGACCCATTATAGCGGGAAGTTCCTACGAGCAGTACTTC.

At least ten counts were recorded for this clonotype. CDR3 sequence (DNA): TGCAGTGTGTTCCAGACCTACAATGAGCAGTTCTTC. It encodes CSVFQTYNEQFF. This chain joins TRBV20-1 and TRBJ2-1; D gene unclear. Trimming cost V 7 bases and J 2 bases, with 9 bases left between them. Germline CDR1 and CDR2: DFQATT and SNEGSKA (reference sequence). The CDR3 is 12 residues long.

Turning to this clonotype: A much larger clone differs by one base, so this may be a read error. The chain uses TRBV14 and TRBJ1-2, with a weak D call TRBD1 (5 bases). This CDR3 comprises 14 residues. CDR1 SGHDN and CDR2 FVKESK come from the germline V gene. CDR3 DNA sequence: TGTGCCTGCAGCCCAACGACAGCCAACTATGGCTACACCTTC. It encodes CACSPTTANYGYTF.

This clonotype was observed at least ten times. V and J are TRBV6-1 and TRBJ2-5; D is undetermined. Trimming took off 4 bases at V and 4 bases at J, with 10 bases between the two ends. The germline gives CDR1 MNHNS, CDR2 SASEGT. The CDR3 extends over 13 amino acids. The CDR3: CASSVTALETQYF. The CDR3 DNA reads TGTGCCAGCAGTGTGACGGCTCTAGAGACCCAGTACTTC.

V is TRBV19 and J is TRBJ1-1; possible D gene TRBD1, 5 bases. Trimming shortened V by 3 bases and J by 1 base, and 21 bases separated the two germline ends. The CDR3 is made up of 18 amino acids. Germline V gene lookup returns CDR1 LNHDA and CDR2 SQIVND (reference sequence). CDR3 nucleotide sequence: TGTGCCAGTAGTATGACCGGGTGGACGGGGCGAGAGAACACTGAAGCTTTCTTT. It is translated as CASSMTGWTGRENTEAFF. The whole variable domain, remainder taken from reference TRBV19 and TRBJ1-1, is DGGITQSPKYLFRKEGQNVTLSCEQNLNHDAMYWYRQDPGQGLRLIYYSQIVNDFQKGDIAEGYSVSREKKESFPLTVTSAQKNPTAFYLCASSMTGWTGRENTEAFFGQGTRLTVV.

The chain carries TRBV19 and TRBJ1-6; tentative D call: TRBD1 (6 bases). CDR1 and CDR2 from the germline V gene are LNHDA and SQIVND (reference sequence). The CDR3 sequence is 15 residues long. Trimming pared 4 bases from V and 11 bases from J, leaving 18 bases between. CDR3 residues: CASSSDGGRGTPLHF. CDR3 sequence (DNA): TGTGCCAGTAGTAGCGACGGGGGGCGAGGAACACCCCTCCACTTT.

The chain is built from TRBV7-9 and TRBJ1-4; the match to TRBD1 covers 8 bases. There are 14 residues in the CDR3. After removal of 1 base from V and 7 bases from J, the junction contained 2 bases not matched to a gene. The germline CDR1 and CDR2 sequences are SEHNR and FQNEAQ (reference sequence). The CDR3 DNA is TGTGCCAGCAGCTTAGAGCAGGGGGCTGAAAAACTGTTTTTT. This codes for CASSLEQGAEKLFF.

Many counts were recorded for this clonotype. The V gene is TRBV2, the J gene TRBJ2-3, with 12 positions matching TRBD2. Germline V gives CDR1 SNHLY, CDR2 FYNNEI. This CDR3 region has 15 residues. V lost 4 bases, J lost 6 bases, and 5 bases stayed unmatched. This CDR3 is CASSGGLAGLDTQYF. For the CDR3, the DNA is TGTGCCAGCAGTGGTGGACTAGCGGGATTGGATACGCAGTATTTT.

This clonotype turned up a few times. The rearrangement joins TRBV6-1 to TRBJ1-4, with a weak D call TRBD1 (6 bases). CDR1 and CDR2 from the germline V gene are MNHNS and SASEGT. The length of the CDR3 is 16 residues. Trimming shortened V by 7 bases and J by 3 bases, and 18 bases separated the two germline ends. The CDR3 DNA is TGTGCCAGCAATTACAGAGGCAGGGGTCCTAATGAAAAACTGTTTTTT. It yields the protein CASNYRGRGPNEKLFF.

This clonotype was seen repeatedly, ten times or more. This chain joins TRBV30 and TRBJ2-7; 8 positions agree with TRBD1. The V gene end was trimmed by 2 bases and the J gene end by 1 base; junction bases not matched to a gene: 1. CDR1 is GTSNPN, CDR2 SVGIG, per germline (reference sequence). CDR3 length: 13 amino acids. The CDR3 here is CAWSRDRSYEQYF. The DNA of the CDR3 is TGTGCCTGGAGTAGGGACAGGTCCTACGAGCAGTACTTC.

This chain's CDR3 is CASSLGWASGNYNEQFF. CDR3 in DNA: TGTGCCAGCAGCTTAGGTTGGGCTAGCGGGAACTACAATGAGCAGTTCTTC. The gene calls are TRBV7-9 and TRBJ2-1; TRBD2 aligns across 9 bases. CDR3 length: 17 residues. V lost 1 base and J lost 3; bases outside the gene matches: 7. Germline CDR1 reads SEHNR; CDR2 reads FQNEAQ (reference sequence).

This clonotype showed up just a few times. The V call is TRBV29-1, the J call TRBJ2-2, with D unclear. The germline CDR1 and CDR2 sequences are SQVTM and ANQGSEA. V gave up 5 bases and J gave up 3 bases, with 4 bases separating them. This CDR3 has 11 amino acids. Written as DNA, the CDR3 is TGCAGCGTTCGGGACACCGGGGAGCTGTTTTTT. Protein sequence: CSVRDTGELFF.

The chain employs TRBV11-3 and TRBJ2-1, with TRBD1 matching 8 bases. The CDR3 length is 13 residues. Germline CDR1 is SGHNT and CDR2 is YENEEA. With 5 bases clipped from V and 9 bases from J, the junction kept 6 bases outside the gene matches. CDR3: CASSGGGQGEQFF. CDR3 coding DNA: TGTGCCAGCAGCGGAGGTGGACAGGGTGAGCAGTTCTTC.

The sample holds a few counts of this clonotype. The rearrangement links TRBV6-1 to TRBJ2-1, with no clear D. Germline CDR1 is MNHNS and CDR2 is SASEGT. This CDR3 has 13 residues. V lost 5 bases, J lost 9 bases, and 14 bases lay in between. The CDR3 spells CASSLPTILEQFF. CDR3 bases: TGTGCCAGCAGTCTTCCGACGATCCTTGAGCAGTTCTTC.

The chain links TRBV13 to TRBJ2-5; 7 bases align to TRBD1. Trimming cost V 3 bases and J 0 bases; bases outside gene matches: 4. The CDR3 is made up of 15 amino acids. Germline CDR1 and CDR2: PRHDT and FYEKMQ (reference sequence). DNA for the CDR3: TGTGCCAGCAGCTTGACAGGGATAAACCAAGAGACCCAGTACTTC. Protein sequence: CASSLTGINQETQYF.

This clonotype has a count of ten or more. This sequence joins TRBV15 and TRBJ2-2; D is perhaps TRBD2 (7 bases). The CDR3 totals 17 residues. Looked up from germline, CDR1 is LNHNV and CDR2 is YYDKDF (reference sequence). V was cut by 0 bases and J by 1 base, with 12 bases left in between. Written as DNA, the CDR3 is TGTGCCACCAGCAGAGAGAAGGGGGGGTTGAACACCGGGGAGCTGTTTTTT. It specifies CATSREKGGLNTGELFF.

Of note for this clonotype: This clone may be a read error of a much larger clone one base away. The CDR3 loop reads CATSDTQGLDGYAF. The DNA of the CDR3 is TGTGCCACCAGTGATACACAGGGATTGGATGGCTACGCCTTC. The rearrangement uses TRBV24-1 and TRBJ1-2, with D possibly TRBD1 on 6 matching bases. Germline V CDR1 and CDR2: KGHDR, SFDVKD. The CDR3 sequence is 14 residues long.

The chain recombines TRBV20-1 with TRBJ2-7; D might be TRBD2 (6 bases). The CDR3 sequence is 14 residues long. Per germline, CDR1 DFQATT and CDR2 SNEGSKA (reference sequence). Trimming shortened V by 3 bases and J by 4 bases, and 16 bases separated the two germline ends. In DNA form, the CDR3 reads TGCAGTGCTAGCCGGGACTGGGAGGCATACGAGCAGTACTTC. It translates to CSASRDWEAYEQYF.

This clonotype was observed at least ten times. The chain employs TRBV11-2 and TRBJ2-7; the D gene is possibly TRBD2 (5 bases). The V and J ends lost 2 bases and 3 bases respectively, with 11 bases between them. The CDR3 totals 14 residues. CDR1 is SGHAT, CDR2 FQNNGV, per germline. CDR3 bases: TGTGCCAGCAGCTTAACCGGGAAGGTCTACGAGCAGTACTTC. Its protein is CASSLTGKVYEQYF. Filled out from reference TRBV11-2 and TRBJ2-7, the complete variable domain reads EAGVAQSPRYKIIEKRQSVAFWCNPISGHATLYWYQQILGQGPKLLIQFQNNGVVDDSQLPKDRFSAERLKGVDSTLKIQPAKLEDSAVYLCASSLTGKVYEQYFGPGTRLTVT.

There are many counts of this clonotype. This sequence joins TRBV20-1 and TRBJ2-7; D is ambiguous. CDR1 is DFQATT, CDR2 SNEGSKA, per germline (reference sequence). V lost 6 bases and J lost 8, with 20 bases in between. This CDR3 comprises 13 residues. Here the CDR3 DNA reads TGCAGTGCCCTGTCTCTGGGAAAAGGGAAGCAGTACTTC. Encoded protein: CSALSLGKGKQYF.

The chain has TRBV20-1 and TRBJ2-5; D is undetermined. Trimming removed 0 bases from V and 3 bases from J, with 11 bases in between. Germline CDR1 and CDR2: DFQATT and SNEGSKA (reference sequence). The CDR3 sequence is 14 residues long. CDR3 in amino acids: CSARDLGLEETQYF. The CDR3 DNA reads as TGCAGTGCTAGAGATCTCGGGCTTGAAGAGACCCAGTACTTC.

This clonotype was seen repeatedly, ten times or more. The chain couples TRBV6-1 to TRBJ2-5; 13 bases line up with TRBD2. The CDR3 spans 15 residues. Trimming at V came to 7 bases and at J to 5 bases, leaving 7 bases not matched to a gene. Looked up from germline, CDR1 is MNHNS and CDR2 is SASEGT. This chain's CDR3 is CASNDGTSGTETQYF. The DNA of the CDR3 is TGTGCCAGCAATGACGGGACTAGCGGGACCGAGACCCAGTACTTC.

This clonotype turned up a few times. V is TRBV30 and J is TRBJ1-4, with 7 bases fitting TRBD1. This CDR3 is built from 18 residues. The V segment lost 3 bases and the J segment 0 bases; nucleotides outside the gene matches: 13. Germline-derived CDR1 and CDR2 are GTSNPN and SVGIG (reference sequence). DNA for the CDR3: TGTGCCTGGAGACATCCCGGGACAGCCCATTCAACTAATGAAAAACTGTTTTTT. Protein: CAWRHPGTAHSTNEKLFF.

The chain links TRBV6-1 to TRBJ1-4; D gene ambiguous. The CDR3 runs 14 residues. V was pared by 6 bases and J by 0 bases, with 8 bases between. The germline V gene has CDR1 MNHNS and CDR2 SASEGT. This CDR3 is CASSPLATNEKLFF. CDR3 nucleotides: TGTGCCAGCAGCCCGTTGGCAACTAATGAAAAACTGTTTTTT.

The chain employs TRBV18 and TRBJ1-3, with a tentative D call TRBD1 (5 bases). V lost 3 bases and J lost 0, with 15 bases in between. Germline CDR1 reads KGHSH; CDR2 reads LQKENI. The CDR3 runs to 17 residues. CDR3 sequence reads: CASSPGRQLSSGNTIYF. The DNA of the CDR3 is TGTGCCAGCTCACCGGGACGGCAACTGAGCTCTGGAAACACCATATATTTT.

This clonotype was seen ten or more times. This sequence joins TRBV20-1 and TRBJ2-7; 8 positions agree with TRBD2. The CDR3 extends over 14 amino acids. Germline CDR1 reads DFQATT; CDR2 reads SNEGSKA (reference sequence). V lost 0 bases, J lost 6 bases, and 7 bases stayed unmatched. CDR3 sequence reads: CSARDAKRESEQYF. The CDR3 coding sequence is TGCAGTGCTAGAGATGCCAAGCGGGAGAGCGAGCAGTACTTC.

Only a few counts were recorded for this clonotype. This chain connects TRBV28 to TRBJ1-5; D not resolved. CDR1 and CDR2 (germline): MDHEN, SYDVKM. V was trimmed by 5 bases and J by 7 bases, leaving 15 bases between them. The CDR3 runs 14 residues. DNA for the CDR3: TGTGCCAGCAGTGGGAGCGTGGTCGGACAGCCCCAGCATTTT. It codes for CASSGSVVGQPQHF.

The rearrangement joins TRBV15 to TRBJ1-1; possibly TRBD1 for D (5 bases). CDR1 and CDR2 from the germline V gene are LNHNV and YYDKDF (reference sequence). The CDR3 runs 15 residues. V was pared by 6 bases and J by 2 bases, with 16 bases between. CDR3 sequence reads: CATRTTLGTNTEAFF. The DNA for the CDR3 is TGTGCCACCAGGACCACTTTGGGGACTAACACTGAAGCTTTCTTT.